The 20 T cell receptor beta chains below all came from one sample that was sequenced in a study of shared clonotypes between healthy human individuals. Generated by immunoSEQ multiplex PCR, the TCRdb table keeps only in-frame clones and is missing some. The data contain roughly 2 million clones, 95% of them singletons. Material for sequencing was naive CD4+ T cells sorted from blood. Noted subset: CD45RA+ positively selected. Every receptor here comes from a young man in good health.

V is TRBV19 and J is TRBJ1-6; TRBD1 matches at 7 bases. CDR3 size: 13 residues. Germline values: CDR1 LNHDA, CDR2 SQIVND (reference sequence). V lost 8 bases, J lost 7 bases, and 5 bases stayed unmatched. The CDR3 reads CASCDRVNSPLHF. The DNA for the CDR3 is TGTGCCAGTTGTGACAGGGTCAATTCACCCCTCCACTTT.

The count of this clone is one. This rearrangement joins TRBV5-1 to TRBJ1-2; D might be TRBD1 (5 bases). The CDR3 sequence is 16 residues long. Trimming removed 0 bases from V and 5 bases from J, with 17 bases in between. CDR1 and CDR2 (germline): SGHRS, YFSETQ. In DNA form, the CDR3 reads TGCGCCAGCAGCTTGGATATAACCGACAGCTTATATGGCTACACCTTC. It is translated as CASSLDITDSLYGYTF.

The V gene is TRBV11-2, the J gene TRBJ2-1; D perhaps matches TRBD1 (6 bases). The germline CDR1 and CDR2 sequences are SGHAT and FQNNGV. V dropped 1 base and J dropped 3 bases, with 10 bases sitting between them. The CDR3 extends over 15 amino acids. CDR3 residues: CASSLGQGYYNEQFF. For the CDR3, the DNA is TGTGCCAGCAGCTTAGGGCAGGGGTACTACAATGAGCAGTTCTTC. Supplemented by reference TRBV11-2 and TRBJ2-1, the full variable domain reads EAGVAQSPRYKIIEKRQSVAFWCNPISGHATLYWYQQILGQGPKLLIQFQNNGVVDDSQLPKDRFSAERLKGVDSTLKIQPAKLEDSAVYLCASSLGQGYYNEQFFGPGTRLTVL.

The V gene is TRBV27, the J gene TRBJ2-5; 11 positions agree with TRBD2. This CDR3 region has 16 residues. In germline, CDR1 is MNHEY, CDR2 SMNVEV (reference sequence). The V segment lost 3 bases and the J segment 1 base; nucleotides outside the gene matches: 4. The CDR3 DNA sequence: TGTGCCAGCAGTTTTGCTAGCGGGGGGACCCAAGAGACCCAGTACTTC. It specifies CASSFASGGTQETQYF.

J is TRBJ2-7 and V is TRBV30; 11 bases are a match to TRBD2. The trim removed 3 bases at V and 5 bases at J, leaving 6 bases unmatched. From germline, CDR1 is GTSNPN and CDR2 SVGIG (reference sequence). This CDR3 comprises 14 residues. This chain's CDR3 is CAWRLAGAGDEQYF. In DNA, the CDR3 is TGTGCCTGGAGACTAGCGGGAGCCGGAGACGAGCAGTACTTC.

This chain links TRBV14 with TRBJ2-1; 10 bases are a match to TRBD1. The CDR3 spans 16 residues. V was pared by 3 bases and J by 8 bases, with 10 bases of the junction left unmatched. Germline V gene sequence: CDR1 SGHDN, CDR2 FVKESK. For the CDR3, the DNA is TGTGCCAGCAGCCATCCTCGGGACAGGGGACGAGATGAGCAGTTCTTC. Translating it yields CASSHPRDRGRDEQFF. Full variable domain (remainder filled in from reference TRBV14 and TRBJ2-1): EAGVTQFPSHSVIEKGQTVTLRCDPISGHDNLYWYRRVMGKEIKFLLHFVKESKQDESGMPNNRFLAERTGGTYSTLKVQPAELEDSGVYFCASSHPRDRGRDEQFFGPGTRLTVL.

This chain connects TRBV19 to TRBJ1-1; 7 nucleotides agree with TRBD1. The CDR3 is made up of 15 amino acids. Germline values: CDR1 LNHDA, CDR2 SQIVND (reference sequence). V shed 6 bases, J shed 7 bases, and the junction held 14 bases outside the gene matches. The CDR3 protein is CASSLLARGSGEAFF. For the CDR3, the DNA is TGTGCCAGTAGCCTATTAGCCAGGGGGAGCGGTGAAGCTTTCTTT.

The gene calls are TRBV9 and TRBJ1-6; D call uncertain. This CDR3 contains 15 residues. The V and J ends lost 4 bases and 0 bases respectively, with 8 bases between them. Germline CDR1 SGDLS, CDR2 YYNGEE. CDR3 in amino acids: CASSLDNSYNSPLHF. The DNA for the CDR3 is TGTGCCAGCAGCTTAGACAACTCCTATAATTCACCCCTCCACTTT.

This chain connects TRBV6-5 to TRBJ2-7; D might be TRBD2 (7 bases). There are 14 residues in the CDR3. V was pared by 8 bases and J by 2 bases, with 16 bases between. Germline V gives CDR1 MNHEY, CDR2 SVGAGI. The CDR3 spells CASSPGEGPYEQYF. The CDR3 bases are TGTGCCAGCTCTCCAGGGGAGGGCCCCTACGAGCAGTACTTC.

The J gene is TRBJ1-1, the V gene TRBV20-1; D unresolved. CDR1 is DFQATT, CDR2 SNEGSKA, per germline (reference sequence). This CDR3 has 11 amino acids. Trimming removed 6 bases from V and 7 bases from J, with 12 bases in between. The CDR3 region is CSAGGRSEAFF. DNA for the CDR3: TGCAGTGCCGGAGGGAGGAGTGAAGCTTTCTTT.

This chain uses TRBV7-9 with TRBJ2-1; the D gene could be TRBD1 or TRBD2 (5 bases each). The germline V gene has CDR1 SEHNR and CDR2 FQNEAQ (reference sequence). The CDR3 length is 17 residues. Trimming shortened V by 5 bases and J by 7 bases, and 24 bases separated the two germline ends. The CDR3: CASSPIPGRERGNEQFF. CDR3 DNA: TGTGCCAGCAGCCCAATCCCGGGACGGGAAAGGGGAAATGAGCAGTTCTTC.

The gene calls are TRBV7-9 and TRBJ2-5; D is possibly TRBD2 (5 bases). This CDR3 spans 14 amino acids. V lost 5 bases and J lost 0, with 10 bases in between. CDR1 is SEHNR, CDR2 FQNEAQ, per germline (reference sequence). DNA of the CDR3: TGTGCCAGCAGCCTCCGAGCGGACCAAGAGACCCAGTACTTC. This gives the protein CASSLRADQETQYF.

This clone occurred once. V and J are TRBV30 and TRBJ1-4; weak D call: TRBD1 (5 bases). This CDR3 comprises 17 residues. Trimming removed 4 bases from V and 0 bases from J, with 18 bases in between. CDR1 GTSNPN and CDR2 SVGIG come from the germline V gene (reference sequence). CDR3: CAWTGTPRDPTNEKLFF. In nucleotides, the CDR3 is TGTGCCTGGACCGGGACTCCCAGGGACCCAACTAATGAAAAACTGTTTTTT. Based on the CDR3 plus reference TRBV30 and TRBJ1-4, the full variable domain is SQTIHQWPATLVQPVGSPLSLECTVEGTSNPNLYWYRQAAGRGLQLLFYSVGIGQISSEVPQNLSASRPQDRQFILSSKKLLLSDSGFYLCAWTGTPRDPTNEKLFFGSGTQLSVL.

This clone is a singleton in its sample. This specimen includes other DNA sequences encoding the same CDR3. The CDR3 loop is CSVEVGGSGNQPQHF. CDR3 DNA: TGCAGCGTTGAAGTAGGGGGCAGTGGCAATCAGCCCCAGCATTTT. This chain joins TRBV29-1 and TRBJ1-5; 7 bases line up with TRBD1. The CDR3 length is 15 residues. Germline values: CDR1 SQVTM, CDR2 ANQGSEA. J was trimmed by 2 bases and V by 1 base; bases with no gene match: 5.

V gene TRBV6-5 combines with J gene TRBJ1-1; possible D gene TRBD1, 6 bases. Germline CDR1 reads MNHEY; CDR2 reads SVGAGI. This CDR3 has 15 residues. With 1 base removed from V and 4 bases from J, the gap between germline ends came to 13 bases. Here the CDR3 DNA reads TGTGCCAGCAGTTACTTAGCAGGGGTCGGCACTGAAGCTTTCTTT. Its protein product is CASSYLAGVGTEAFF.

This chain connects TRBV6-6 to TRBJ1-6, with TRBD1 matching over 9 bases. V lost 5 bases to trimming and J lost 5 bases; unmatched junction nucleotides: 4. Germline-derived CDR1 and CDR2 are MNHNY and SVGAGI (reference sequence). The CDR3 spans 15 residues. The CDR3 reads CASSQGTGHNSPLHF. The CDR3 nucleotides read TGTGCCAGCAGTCAGGGGACAGGGCATAATTCACCCCTCCACTTT.

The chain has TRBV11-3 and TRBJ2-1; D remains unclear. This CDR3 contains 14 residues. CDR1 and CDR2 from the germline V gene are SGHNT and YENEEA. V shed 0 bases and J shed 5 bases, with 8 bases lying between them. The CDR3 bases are TGTGCCAGCAGCTTAGATCAGGTGAACAATGAGCAGTTCTTC. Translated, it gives CASSLDQVNNEQFF.

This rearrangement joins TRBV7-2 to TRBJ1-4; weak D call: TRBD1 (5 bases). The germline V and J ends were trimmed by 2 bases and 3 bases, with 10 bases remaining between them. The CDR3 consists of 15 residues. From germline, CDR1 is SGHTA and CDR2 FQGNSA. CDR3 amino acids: CASSLKRGSNEKLFF. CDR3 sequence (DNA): TGTGCCAGCAGCTTAAAGAGGGGTTCTAATGAAAAACTGTTTTTT.

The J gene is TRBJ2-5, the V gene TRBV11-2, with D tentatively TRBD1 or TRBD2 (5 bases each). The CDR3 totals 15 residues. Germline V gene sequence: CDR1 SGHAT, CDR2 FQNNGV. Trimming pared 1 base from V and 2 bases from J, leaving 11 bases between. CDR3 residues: CASSLAGTEQETQYF. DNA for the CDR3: TGTGCCAGCAGCTTAGCGGGGACGGAACAAGAGACCCAGTACTTC. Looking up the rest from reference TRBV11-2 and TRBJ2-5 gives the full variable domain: EAGVAQSPRYKIIEKRQSVAFWCNPISGHATLYWYQQILGQGPKLLIQFQNNGVVDDSQLPKDRFSAERLKGVDSTLKIQPAKLEDSAVYLCASSLAGTEQETQYFGPGTRLLVL.

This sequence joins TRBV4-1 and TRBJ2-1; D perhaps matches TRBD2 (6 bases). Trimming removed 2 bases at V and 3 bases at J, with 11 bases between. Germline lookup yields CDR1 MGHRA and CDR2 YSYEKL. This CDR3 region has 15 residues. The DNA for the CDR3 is TGCGCCAGCAGCCAACCTTCCGGGGGCTACAATGAGCAGTTCTTC. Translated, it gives CASSQPSGGYNEQFF.